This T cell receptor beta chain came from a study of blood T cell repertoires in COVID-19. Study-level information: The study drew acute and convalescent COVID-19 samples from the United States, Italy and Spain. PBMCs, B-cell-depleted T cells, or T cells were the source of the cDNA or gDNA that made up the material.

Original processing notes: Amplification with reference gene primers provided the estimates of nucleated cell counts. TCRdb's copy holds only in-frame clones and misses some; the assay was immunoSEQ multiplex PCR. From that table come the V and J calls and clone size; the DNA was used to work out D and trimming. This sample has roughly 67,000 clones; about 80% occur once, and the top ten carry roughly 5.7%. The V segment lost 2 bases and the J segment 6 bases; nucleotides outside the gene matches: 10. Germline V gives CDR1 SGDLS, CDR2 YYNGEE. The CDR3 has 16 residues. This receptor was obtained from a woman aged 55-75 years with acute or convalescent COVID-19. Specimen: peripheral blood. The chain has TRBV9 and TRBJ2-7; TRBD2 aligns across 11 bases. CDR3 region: CASSVTSGGAFGEQYF. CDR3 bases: TGTGCCAGCAGCGTTACTAGCGGGGGAGCGTTCGGCGAGCAGTACTTC.